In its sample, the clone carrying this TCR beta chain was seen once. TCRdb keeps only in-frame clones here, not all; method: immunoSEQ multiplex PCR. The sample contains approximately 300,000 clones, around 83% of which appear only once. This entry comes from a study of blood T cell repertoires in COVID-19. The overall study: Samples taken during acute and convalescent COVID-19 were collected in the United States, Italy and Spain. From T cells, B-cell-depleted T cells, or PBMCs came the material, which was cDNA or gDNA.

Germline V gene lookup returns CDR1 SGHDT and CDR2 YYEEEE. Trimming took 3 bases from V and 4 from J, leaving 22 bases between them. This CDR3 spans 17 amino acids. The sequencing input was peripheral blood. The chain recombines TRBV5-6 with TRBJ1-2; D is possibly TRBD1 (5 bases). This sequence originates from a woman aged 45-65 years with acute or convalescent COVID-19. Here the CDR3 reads CASSSPTAPDPFYGYTF. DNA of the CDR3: TGTGCCAGCAGCTCCCCGACAGCGCCTGATCCCTTCTATGGCTACACCTTC.